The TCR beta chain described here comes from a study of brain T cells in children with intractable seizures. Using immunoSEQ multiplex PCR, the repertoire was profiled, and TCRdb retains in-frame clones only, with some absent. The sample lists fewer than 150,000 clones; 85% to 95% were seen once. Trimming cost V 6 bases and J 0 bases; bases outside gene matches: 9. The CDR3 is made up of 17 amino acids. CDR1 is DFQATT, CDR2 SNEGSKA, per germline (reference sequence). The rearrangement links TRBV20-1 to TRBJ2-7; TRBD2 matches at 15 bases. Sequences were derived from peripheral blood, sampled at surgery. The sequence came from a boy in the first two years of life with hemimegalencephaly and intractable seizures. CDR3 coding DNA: TGCAGTGCCAGTGGACTAGCGGGAGGGCCGTTCTCCTACGAGCAGTACTTC. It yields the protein CSASGLAGGPFSYEQYF.